The 23 T cell receptor beta chains below come from one sample, sequenced in a study of OX40 agonist ivuxolimab in advanced cancers. The table came from immunoSEQ multiplex PCR; TCRdb's copy has only in-frame clones and leaves some out. The sample carries tens of thousands of clones, 75% to 95% recorded once. Sequencing used CD4+ or CD8+ T cells sorted from blood, obtained in a trial of the OX40 agonist ivuxolimab. The receptors derive from an adult with an advanced solid tumor such as melanoma, head and neck, liver or kidney cancer.

The rearrangement joins TRBV30 to TRBJ2-3; D gene uncertain. The V and J ends lost 3 bases and 2 bases respectively, with 9 bases between them. Germline assignment: CDR1 GTSNPN and CDR2 SVGIG (reference sequence). The CDR3 contains 13 residues. This chain's CDR3 is CAWSEDPTDTQYF. CDR3 nucleotides: TGTGCCTGGAGCGAGGACCCCACAGATACGCAGTATTTT.

The chain carries TRBV30 and TRBJ2-7, with no clear D. Germline V CDR1 and CDR2: GTSNPN, SVGIG (reference sequence). The CDR3 covers 13 residues. Trimming shortened V by 0 bases and J by 4 bases, and 10 bases separated the two germline ends. The CDR3 DNA reads TGTGCCTGGAGTGTCGATCCAGATTACGAGCAGTACTTC. Translating gives CAWSVDPDYEQYF.

A word on this clone: At one of its ends the junction is not consistent with the germline gene, which may arise from a read error. The V and J genes are TRBV19 and TRBJ2-7; 9 bases match TRBD1. The CDR3 runs to 13 residues. The germline gives CDR1 LNHDA, CDR2 SQIVND (reference sequence). This CDR3 is CASSIWTGERKWF. The CDR3 DNA reads as TGTGCCAGTAGTATTTGGACAGGGGAAAGGAAGTGGTTC.

The CDR3 nucleotides read TGCAGCGTTGATTATATGAGGACAGATTCCTACGATGAAGCTTTCTTT. This translates into CSVDYMRTDSYDEAFF. This chain links TRBV29-1 with TRBJ1-1; TRBD1 might be the D (6 bases). V lost 3 bases to trimming and J lost 7 bases, with 24 bases between them. Germline lookup yields CDR1 SQVTM and CDR2 ANQGSEA. The CDR3 contains 16 residues.

The gene calls are TRBV7-9 and TRBJ1-5; D call uncertain. Trimming cost V 0 bases and J 3 bases, with 15 bases left between them. CDR3 length equals 17 residues. The germline V gene encodes CDR1 SEHNR and CDR2 FQNEAQ (reference sequence). The CDR3, as DNA: TGTGCCAGCAGCTTAGCCCCGACACGGAGCGTCAATCAGCCCCAGCATTTT. This sequence encodes CASSLAPTRSVNQPQHF.

V is TRBV9 and J is TRBJ2-7, with D possibly matching TRBD1 (6 bases). Germline V CDR1 and CDR2: SGDLS, YYNGEE. CDR3 length: 14 amino acids. Between the trimmed V and J ends, which lost 0 bases and 1 base, there was a span of 8 bases. CDR3 loop: CASSVEDRSYEQYF. The CDR3 DNA sequence: TGTGCCAGCAGCGTAGAGGACAGATCCTACGAGCAGTACTTC.

This sequence joins TRBV5-6 and TRBJ2-2; D not resolved. Germline CDR1 is SGHDT and CDR2 is YYEEEE. The CDR3 consists of 14 residues. Trimming pared 3 bases from V and 1 base from J, leaving 7 bases between. The CDR3 bases are TGTGCCAGCAGCTCTCAGATGAACACCGGGGAGCTGTTTTTT. Its translation is CASSSQMNTGELFF. Using reference TRBV5-6 and TRBJ2-2 for the parts outside the CDR3, the full variable domain is DAGVTQSPTHLIKTRGQQVTLRCSPKSGHDTVSWYQQALGQGPQFIFQYYEEEERQRGNFPDRFSGHQFPNYSSELNVNALLLGDSALYLCASSSQMNTGELFFGEGSRLTVL.

The chain employs TRBV11-3 and TRBJ2-3, with 10 bases that match TRBD1. V shed 0 bases and J 4 bases; nucleotides not matched to a gene: 4. CDR1 is SGHNT and CDR2 is YENEEA in the germline V gene. The CDR3 has 16 residues. CDR3 in DNA: TGTGCCAGCAGCTTAGATCGGACAGGGGGGGCAGATACGCAGTATTTT. This gives the protein CASSLDRTGGADTQYF.

This clone occurred once. The chain couples TRBV6-4 to TRBJ2-2; TRBD2 agrees at 9 bases. The CDR3 spans 17 residues. Looked up from germline, CDR1 is MRHNA and CDR2 is SNTAGT. V shed 3 bases and J 4 bases; nucleotides not matched to a gene: 9. The chain's CDR3 is CASSEVLAGVPTGELFF. DNA of the CDR3: TGTGCCAGCAGTGAAGTGTTAGCGGGGGTACCCACCGGGGAGCTGTTTTTT.

The rearrangement joins TRBV5-1 to TRBJ1-1; D perhaps matches TRBD1 (5 bases). Germline lookup yields CDR1 SGHRS and CDR2 YFSETQ. The V end was cut by 0 bases, the J end by 3 bases, with 9 bases between. This CDR3 has 14 amino acids. CDR3: CASSLAGGDTEAFF. The CDR3 DNA sequence: TGCGCCAGCAGCTTGGCCGGGGGGGACACTGAAGCTTTCTTT.

The chain employs TRBV7-9 and TRBJ1-2; D remains unclear. Between the trimmed V and J ends, which lost 7 bases and 1 base, there was a span of 7 bases. Germline V gene lookup returns CDR1 SEHNR and CDR2 FQNEAQ (reference sequence). The CDR3 is 12 residues long. For the CDR3, the DNA is TGTGCCAGCACACTGGATAACTATGGCTACACCTTC. Translated, it gives CASTLDNYGYTF. Supplemented by reference TRBV7-9 and TRBJ1-2, the full variable domain reads DTGVSQNPRHKITKRGQNVTFRCDPISEHNRLYWYRQTLGQGPEFLTYFQNEAQLEKSRLLSDRFSAERPKGSFSTLEIQRTEQGDSAMYLCASTLDNYGYTFGSGTRLTVV.

The chain carries TRBV13 and TRBJ2-1; D remains unclear. V lost 5 bases and J lost 7, with 12 bases in between. CDR3 length: 13 residues. Germline V gene lookup returns CDR1 PRHDT and CDR2 FYEKMQ (reference sequence). The CDR3 loop is CASSPPGPNEQFF. The DNA for the CDR3 is TGTGCCAGCAGCCCCCCGGGTCCGAATGAGCAGTTCTTC.

Only a few counts were recorded for this clone. The chain joins TRBV19 to TRBJ1-1, with a tentative D call TRBD1 (5 bases). V gave up 1 base and J gave up 2 bases, with 8 bases separating them. Germline loops: CDR1 LNHDA, CDR2 SQIVND (reference sequence). CDR3 length equals 14 residues. CDR3 loop: CASSIADRNTEAFF. The CDR3 bases are TGTGCCAGTAGTATAGCCGACAGAAACACTGAAGCTTTCTTT.

This clone was seen just once. The chain recombines TRBV27 with TRBJ1-3; the match to TRBD1 covers 10 bases. V gave up 5 bases and J gave up 4 bases; unmatched junction bases: 8. Germline CDR1 and CDR2: MNHEY and SMNVEV (reference sequence). The CDR3 runs to 16 residues. The CDR3 loop reads CASSPSSTGGGNTIYF. For the CDR3, the DNA is TGTGCCAGCAGTCCCTCCTCGACAGGGGGCGGAAACACCATATATTTT.

The count of this clone is one. V is TRBV4-3 and J is TRBJ1-6, with a weak D call TRBD1 (5 bases). The CDR3 contains 15 residues. V was pared by 0 bases and J by 6 bases, with 9 bases between. CDR1 is LGHNA and CDR2 is YSLEER in the germline V gene. The CDR3 nucleotides read TGCGCCAGCAGCCAAGACAGGGCAGCTAATTCACCCCTCCACTTT. Translation: CASSQDRAANSPLHF.

The chain carries TRBV4-1 and TRBJ2-5, with 8 bases fitting TRBD1. Germline CDR1 and CDR2: MGHRA and YSYEKL. Losses at the gene ends were 4 bases for V and 0 bases for J; bases not matched to a gene: 10. This CDR3 has 17 residues. This CDR3 is CASSPIGQGAYQETQYF. The CDR3 DNA reads TGCGCCAGCAGCCCAATCGGACAGGGAGCGTACCAAGAGACCCAGTACTTC.

CDR3 amino acids: CASSPPEHTGVVADGYTF. The CDR3 bases are TGTGCCAGCAGTCCACCGGAACATACAGGGGTTGTGGCCGATGGCTACACCTTC. This chain joins TRBV28 and TRBJ1-2; 7 bases line up with TRBD1. Trimming cost V 5 bases and J 6 bases; bases outside gene matches: 21. The germline V gene encodes CDR1 MDHEN and CDR2 SYDVKM. The CDR3 spans 18 residues.

Note on this clone: The sample contains more than one DNA sequence encoding this CDR3. The rearrangement links TRBV13 to TRBJ1-1; TRBD1 might be the D (5 bases). The CDR3 consists of 15 residues. CDR1 and CDR2 from the germline V gene are PRHDT and FYEKMQ (reference sequence). V lost 4 bases to trimming and J lost 0 bases, with 12 bases between them. CDR3 DNA sequence: TGTGCCAGCAGCTCTAGCCAGGGTCTGAACACTGAAGCTTTCTTT. Its protein is CASSSSQGLNTEAFF.

The chain couples TRBV2 to TRBJ2-6; D unresolved. Deletions cut 3 bases from V and 1 base from J, with 10 bases between. Germline CDR1 reads SNHLY; CDR2 reads FYNNEI. This CDR3 comprises 16 residues. The CDR3 region has the DNA TGTGCCAGCAGTGAGTCCATGGGTTCTGGGGCCAACGTCCTGACTTTC. Residues: CASSESMGSGANVLTF.

This chain links TRBV4-3 with TRBJ2-7; D remains unclear. The germline V gene encodes CDR1 LGHNA and CDR2 YSLEER. This CDR3 is 14 amino acids long. Between the trimmed V and J ends, which lost 0 bases and 2 bases, there was a span of 8 bases. The CDR3 protein is CASSQDARPYEQYF. The CDR3 nucleotides read TGCGCCAGCAGCCAAGATGCCAGACCCTACGAGCAGTACTTC.

This clone showed up just once. The V gene is TRBV7-6, the J gene TRBJ2-1; D tentatively reads TRBD1 or TRBD2 (5 bases each). The V end was cut by 1 base, the J end by 6 bases, with 16 bases between. CDR3 length: 16 amino acids. The germline V gene encodes CDR1 SGHVS and CDR2 FNYEAQ. CDR3: CASSLVQGERVNEQFF. CDR3 bases: TGTGCCAGCAGCTTAGTTCAGGGAGAGAGGGTCAATGAGCAGTTCTTC.

The chain recombines TRBV7-3 with TRBJ2-1, with a possible D match to TRBD1 (5 bases). Germline CDR1 and CDR2: SGHTA and FQGTGA. Between the trimmed V and J ends, which lost 0 bases and 9 bases, there was a span of 12 bases. The CDR3 loop spans 14 amino acids. CDR3 amino acids: CASSLTARDAEQFF. In DNA, the CDR3 is TGTGCCAGCAGCTTAACGGCCAGGGATGCTGAGCAGTTCTTC.

CDR3 loop: CASSSRDFSYEQYF. The CDR3 nucleotides read TGTGCCAGCAGCTCCCGGGACTTCTCCTACGAGCAGTACTTC. The chain has TRBV13 and TRBJ2-7, with D possibly TRBD2 on 6 matching bases. The CDR3 covers 14 residues. Germline V gene data show CDR1 as PRHDT and CDR2 as FYEKMQ (reference sequence). The V end lost 4 bases, the J end lost 0 bases, and 10 bases lay between the germline ends.